These T cell receptor beta chains were read from a single sample in a study of Ad26.COV2.S vaccination and SARS-CoV-2 variants. TCRdb's table, derived via immunoSEQ multiplex PCR, lists solely in-frame clones and lacks some. The table has over 350,000 clones, 88% seen once. Sequencing used peripheral blood, obtained in a trial of Ad26.COV2.S vaccine versus placebo. These receptor sequences come from a person aged 18 to 59 who received the Ad26.COV2.S COVID-19 vaccine or a placebo. Both conserved end residues are part of each CDR3. A D gene is named only where the DNA matches it firmly.

V gene	D gene	CDR3 length	J gene	CDR3 DNA	CDR3 protein
TRBV18	NA	14	TRBJ1-6	TGTGCCAGCTCACCACCCGAAGAGGGGTCACCCCTCCACTTT	CASSPPEEGSPLHF
TRBV7-8	NA	14	TRBJ1-1	TGTGCCAGCAGCTTTGGCGGGCTGAACACTGAAGCTTTCTTT	CASSFGGLNTEAFF
TRBV27	NA	13	TRBJ1-1	TGTGCCAGCAGTTTAAGGGAGGGAACTGAAGCTTTCTTT	CASSLREGTEAFF
TRBV5-1	NA	15	TRBJ1-1	TGCGCCAGCAGCAGCCGAGGAGGAGGGGATACTGAAGCTTTCTTT	CASSSRGGGDTEAFF
TRBV3-1/TRBV3-2	NA	14	TRBJ1-1	TGTGCCAGCAGCCAAGTTCCGGGATCGAGTGAAGCTTTCTTT	CASSQVPGSSEAFF
TRBV11-2	TRBD2	16	TRBJ2-5	TGTGCCAGTAGCAGCTTAGTCGCGGGGGGCGGGGAGACCCAGTACTTC	CASSSLVAGGGETQYF
TRBV15	NA	15	TRBJ2-2	TGTGCCACCAGCAGCATTCGAGGAAAAACCGGGGAGCTGTTTTTT	CATSSIRGKTGELFF
TRBV19	NA	15	TRBJ2-5	TGTGCCAGTAGTAACAGACAGGGAGGACGGGAGACCCAGTACTTC	CASSNRQGGRETQYF
TRBV4-1	NA	14	TRBJ2-7	TGCGCCAGCAGCCAAGATGTTCAGGGCTACGAGCAGTACTTC	CASSQDVQGYEQYF
TRBV9	NA	17	TRBJ1-5	TGTGCCAGCAGCGTAGAAGGCAGACGAAAATCAAATCAGCCCCAGCATTTT	CASSVEGRRKSNQPQHF
TRBV3-1/TRBV3-2	NA	16	TRBJ2-6	TGTGCCAGCAGCACAAGATTGGGGTCCGGGGCCAACGTCCTGACTTTC	CASSTRLGSGANVLTF
TRBV11-2	NA	16	TRBJ2-3	TGTGCCAGCAGCTTTCCCCCCTTGGGGGGCACAGATACGCAGTATTTT	CASSFPPLGGTDTQYF
TRBV12-3/TRBV12-4	NA	13	TRBJ1-5	TGTGCCAGCAGTTTACAGGGTGTTCAGCCCCAGCATTTT	CASSLQGVQPQHF
TRBV5-8	NA	15	TRBJ2-3	TGTGCCAGCAGCTTGAGGGGGTCGAGCACAGATACGCAGTATTTT	CASSLRGSSTDTQYF
TRBV5-1	NA	15	TRBJ1-6	TGCGCCAGCAGCTTGGGTCCAGGGGTAGATTCACCCCTCCACTTT	CASSLGPGVDSPLHF
TRBV9	TRBD2	15	TRBJ2-1	TGTGCCAGCAGCGTACCGGAGCGGGGGAACAATGAGCAGTTCTTC	CASSVPERGNNEQFF
TRBV3-1/TRBV3-2	NA	12	TRBJ2-5	TGTGCCAGCAGCCAACGGGAAGAGACCCAGTACTTC	CASSQREETQYF
TRBV5-1	TRBD2	14	TRBJ2-3	TGCGCCAGCAGCTTTAGCGGGGGCACAGATACGCAGTATTTT	CASSFSGGTDTQYF
TRBV3-1/TRBV3-2	TRBD1	15	TRBJ2-2	TGTGCCAGCAGCCAAGGGGACAGCGACACCGGGGAGCTGTTTTTT	CASSQGDSDTGELFF
TRBV6-5	NA	14	TRBJ1-4	TGTGCCAGCAGGCCCAATCCAACTAATGAAAAACTGTTTTTT	CASRPNPTNEKLFF
TRBV9	NA	15	TRBJ1-6	TGTGCCAGCAGCGTAGAGGCAGCCGGAGTTTCACCCCTCCACTTT	CASSVEAAGVSPLHF
TRBV28	NA	13	TRBJ2-7	TGTGCCAGCAACCAATATAACTCCTACGAGCAGTACTTC	CASNQYNSYEQYF
TRBV19	TRBD2	15	TRBJ2-7	TGTGCCAGTAGTACAACGGGAGGAGAGTCCTACGAGCAGTACTTC	CASSTTGGESYEQYF
TRBV27	NA	13	TRBJ2-3	TGTGCCAGCAGTTTATCGGGCACAGATACGCAGTATTTT	CASSLSGTDTQYF
TRBV5-1	NA	13	TRBJ2-1	TGCGCCAGCAGCTTGCAGGGGTCCAATGAGCAGTTCTTC	CASSLQGSNEQFF
TRBV19	NA	16	TRBJ2-1	TGTGCCAGTAGTATAAGCGACCCCGGCTCCTACAATGAGCAGTTCTTC	CASSISDPGSYNEQFF
TRBV15	NA	17	TRBJ2-6	TGTGCCACCAGCAGAGATAAGGGCCTTTCTGGGGCCAACGTCCTGACTTTC	CATSRDKGLSGANVLTF
TRBV4-1	NA	15	TRBJ2-7	TGCGCCAGCAGCCAAGATCTGGCAGGGACGAACGAGCAGTACTTC	CASSQDLAGTNEQYF
TRBV2	TRBD1	15	TRBJ2-7	TGTGCCAGCAGCCACCAGTCGCAGGGGGCAGGCGAGCAGTACTTC	CASSHQSQGAGEQYF
TRBV3-1/TRBV3-2	NA	12	TRBJ1-1	TGTGCCAGCAGCCAAGATCGGGGACCAGCTTTCTTT	CASSQDRGPAFF
TRBV6-5	TRBD1	15	TRBJ1-3	TGTGCCAGCAGTTACGACGGGACAGGGGGAAACACCATATATTTT	CASSYDGTGGNTIYF
TRBV5-4	NA	17	TRBJ2-3	TGTGCCAGCAGCTTGTTCGGGCGGGTCCCCGGCACAGATACGCAGTATTTT	CASSLFGRVPGTDTQYF
TRBV14	NA	19	TRBJ1-6	TGTGCCAGCACGACAGGAGAATGCTATTGGAGCTCCTATAATTCACCCCTCCACTTT	CASTTGECYWSSYNSPLHF
TRBV12-3/TRBV12-4	NA	13	TRBJ1-2	TGTGCCAGCAGCACCCCCGGAGGGGTTGGCTACACCTTC	CASSTPGGVGYTF
TRBV9	NA	13	TRBJ2-1	TGTGCCAGCAGCGTAGCAGGGAACGATGAGCAGTTCTTC	CASSVAGNDEQFF